This T cell receptor (beta chain) was found in a study of identifying expanded T cells in peripheral blood. Clones were sequenced by immunoSEQ multiplex PCR, and TCRdb holds only the in-frame ones, with some missing. The sample carries more than 95,000 clones, approximately 80% recorded once. The CDR3 runs 18 residues. V lost 4 bases, J lost 3 bases, and 22 bases lay in between. Germline values: CDR1 SGHTA, CDR2 FQGNSA. Study-wide results and caveats: Differentially abundant clones: around 1.1 between replicates, 16.4 at approximately 13 days, less than 20 at four.

Worth noting for this clone: The antigen is undetermined.

This clonotype was obtained from a person between 18 and 75 years old in good health. The chain is built from TRBV7-2 and TRBJ1-3; D is possibly TRBD1 (5 bases). The sequenced sample consisted of blood. CDR3 DNA: TGTGCCAGCAGCTCCGGGCGAGGGAGGGGAACAGGTGGAAACACCATATATTTT. Translating gives CASSSGRGRGTGGNTIYF.